This T cell receptor (beta chain) derives from a study of T cell repertoires in cytomegalovirus infection. Overall study: Indications of both CMV infection and matching HLA type were provided by public TCR beta signatures. Overall study results and limits: HLA-C-restricted TCR beta clonotypes specific for CMV led the ex vivo response. People with CMV and the relevant HLA were identified by cumulative public TCR beta family frequency.

TCRdb passed the reads through MiXCR, listing each CDR3 protein once. Among about half a million distinct CDR3 sequences listed, 30% to 40% were seen once. The CDR3 contains 15 residues. Germline V gene lookup returns CDR1 SGHNT and CDR2 YENEEA. Trimming at V came to 3 bases and at J to 6 bases, leaving 5 bases not matched to a gene. This clonotype was observed a handful of times. Antigen: not known. The V and J genes are TRBV11-3 and TRBJ2-2; 9 bases are shared with TRBD2. The sequence was collected from a human donor in good health (CMV status not recorded). Some clones in this sample may be carry-over from other donors' samples. Sequenced here: cultured PBMCs, sampled from culture after CMV antigen stimulation. The CDR3 reads CASSFSGSIPGELFF. The CDR3 DNA is TGTGCCAGCAGCTTTAGCGGGAGTATACCCGGGGAGCTGTTTTTT.